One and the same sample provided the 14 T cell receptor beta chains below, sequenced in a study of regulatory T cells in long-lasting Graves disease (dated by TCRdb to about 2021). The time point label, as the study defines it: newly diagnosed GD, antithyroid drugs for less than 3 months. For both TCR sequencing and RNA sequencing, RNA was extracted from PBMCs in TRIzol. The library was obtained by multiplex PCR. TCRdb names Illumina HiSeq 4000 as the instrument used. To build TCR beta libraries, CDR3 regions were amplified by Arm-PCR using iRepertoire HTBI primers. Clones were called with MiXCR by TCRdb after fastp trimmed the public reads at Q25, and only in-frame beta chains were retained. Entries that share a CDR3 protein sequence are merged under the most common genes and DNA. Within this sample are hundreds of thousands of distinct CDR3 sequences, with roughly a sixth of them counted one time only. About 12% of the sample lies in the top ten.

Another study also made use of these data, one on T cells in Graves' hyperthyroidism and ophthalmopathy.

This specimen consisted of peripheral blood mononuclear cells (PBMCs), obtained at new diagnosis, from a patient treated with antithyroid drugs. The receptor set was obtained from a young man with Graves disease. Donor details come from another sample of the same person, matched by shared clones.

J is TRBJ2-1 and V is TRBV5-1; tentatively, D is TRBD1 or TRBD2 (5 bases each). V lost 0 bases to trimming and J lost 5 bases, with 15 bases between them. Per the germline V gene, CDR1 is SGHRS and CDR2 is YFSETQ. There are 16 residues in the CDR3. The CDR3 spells CASSLESGGMHNEQFF. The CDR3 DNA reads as TGCGCCAGCAGCTTGGAGAGTGGGGGTATGCACAATGAGCAGTTCTTC.

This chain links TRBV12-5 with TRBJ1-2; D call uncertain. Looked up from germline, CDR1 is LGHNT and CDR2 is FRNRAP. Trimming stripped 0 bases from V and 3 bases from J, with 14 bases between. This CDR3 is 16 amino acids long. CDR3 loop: CASGLVQQDGDYGYTF. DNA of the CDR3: TGTGCTAGTGGTTTGGTACAGCAGGACGGGGACTATGGCTACACCTTC.

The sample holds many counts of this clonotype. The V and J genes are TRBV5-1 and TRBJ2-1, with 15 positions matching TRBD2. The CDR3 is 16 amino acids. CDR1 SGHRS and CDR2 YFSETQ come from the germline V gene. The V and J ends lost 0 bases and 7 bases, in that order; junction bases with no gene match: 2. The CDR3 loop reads CASSLGTSGRVNEQFF. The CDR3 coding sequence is TGCGCCAGCAGCTTGGGGACTAGCGGGAGGGTAAATGAGCAGTTCTTC.

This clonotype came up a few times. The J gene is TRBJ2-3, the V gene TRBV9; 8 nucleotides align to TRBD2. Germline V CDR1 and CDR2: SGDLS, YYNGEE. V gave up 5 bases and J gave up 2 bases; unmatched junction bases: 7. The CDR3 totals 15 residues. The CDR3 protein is CASSLLAVNTDTQYF. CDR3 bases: TGTGCCAGCAGTTTACTAGCGGTCAACACAGATACGCAGTATTTT.

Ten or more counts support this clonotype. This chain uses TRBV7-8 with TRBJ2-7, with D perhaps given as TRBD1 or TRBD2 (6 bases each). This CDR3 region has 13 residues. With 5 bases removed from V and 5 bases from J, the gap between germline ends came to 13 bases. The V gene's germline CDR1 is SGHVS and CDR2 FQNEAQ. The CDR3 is CASSLGGWDEQYF. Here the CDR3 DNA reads TGTGCCAGCAGCCTAGGGGGGTGGGACGAGCAGTACTTC. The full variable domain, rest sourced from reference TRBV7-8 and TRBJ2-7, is GAGVSQSPRYKVAKRGQDVALRCDPISGHVSLFWYQQALGQGPEFLTYFQNEAQLDKSGLPSDRFFAERPEGSVSTLKIQRTQQEDSAVYLCASSLGGWDEQYFGPGTRLTVT.

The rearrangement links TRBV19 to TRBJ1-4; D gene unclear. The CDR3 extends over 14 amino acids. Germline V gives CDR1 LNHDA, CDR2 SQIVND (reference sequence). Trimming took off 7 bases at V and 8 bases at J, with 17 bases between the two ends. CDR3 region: CASTTGVFPEKLFF. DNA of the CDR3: TGTGCCAGTACCACGGGAGTCTTCCCCGAAAAACTGTTTTTT.

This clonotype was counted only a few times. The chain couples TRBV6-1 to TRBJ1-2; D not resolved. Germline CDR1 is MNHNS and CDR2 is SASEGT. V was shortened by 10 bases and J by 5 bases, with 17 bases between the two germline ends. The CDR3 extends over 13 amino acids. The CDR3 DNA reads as TGTGCCATCTATTGGGGTCGTCCGTATGGCTACACCTTC. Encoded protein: CAIYWGRPYGYTF.

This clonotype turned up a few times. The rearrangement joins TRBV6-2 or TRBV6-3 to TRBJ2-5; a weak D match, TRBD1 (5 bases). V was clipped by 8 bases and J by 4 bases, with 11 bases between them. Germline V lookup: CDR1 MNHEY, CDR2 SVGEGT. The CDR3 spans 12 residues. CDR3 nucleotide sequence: TGTGCCAGCGGGCAGGGCCCAGAGACCCAGTACTTC. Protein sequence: CASGQGPETQYF.

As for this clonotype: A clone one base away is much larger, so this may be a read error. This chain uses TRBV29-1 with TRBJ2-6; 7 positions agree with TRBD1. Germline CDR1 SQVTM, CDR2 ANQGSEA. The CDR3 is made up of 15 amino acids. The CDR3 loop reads CSAGGQASGANALTF. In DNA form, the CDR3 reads TGCAGCGCCGGAGGACAGGCCTCTGGGGCCAACGCCCTGACTTTC.

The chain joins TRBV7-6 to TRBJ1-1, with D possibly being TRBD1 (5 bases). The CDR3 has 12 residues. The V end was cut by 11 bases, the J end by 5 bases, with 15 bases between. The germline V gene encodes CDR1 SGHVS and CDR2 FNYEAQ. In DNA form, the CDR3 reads TGTGCCGGCGAGGCGGGGCGGACTGAAGCTTTCTTT. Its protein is CAGEAGRTEAFF.

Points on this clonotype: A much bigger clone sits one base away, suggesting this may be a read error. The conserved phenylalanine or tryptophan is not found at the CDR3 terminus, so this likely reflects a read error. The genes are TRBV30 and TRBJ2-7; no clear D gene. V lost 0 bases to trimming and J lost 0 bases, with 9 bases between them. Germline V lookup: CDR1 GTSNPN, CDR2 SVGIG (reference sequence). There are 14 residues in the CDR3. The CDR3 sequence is CAWSVRPSSYEQYL. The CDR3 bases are TGTGCCTGGAGTGTGCGTCCGAGCTCCTACGAGCAGTACCTC.

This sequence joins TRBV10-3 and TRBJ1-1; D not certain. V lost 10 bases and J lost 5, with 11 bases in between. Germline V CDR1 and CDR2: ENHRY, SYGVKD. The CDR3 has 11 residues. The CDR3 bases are TGTGCCACCGTTCTTGGAACTGAAGCTTTCTTT. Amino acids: CATVLGTEAFF.

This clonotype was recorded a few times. In nucleotides, the CDR3 is TGTGCCAGCAGTAAGACAGGGTCGGGCGGCTACACCTTC. It specifies CASSKTGSGGYTF. V is TRBV27 and J is TRBJ1-2; 7 bases match TRBD1. CDR3 length: 13 amino acids. V was clipped by 5 bases and J by 8 bases; unmatched bases: 8. CDR1 and CDR2 (germline): MNHEY, SMNVEV (reference sequence).

The CDR3 here is CATSRGPTAGGNTIYF. The CDR3 DNA is TGTGCCACCAGCAGAGGCCCCACGGCGGGGGGAAACACCATATATTTT. The chain uses TRBV15 and TRBJ1-3; D unclear. The V end lost 1 base, the J end lost 4 bases, and 14 bases lay between the germline ends. CDR1 and CDR2 from the germline V gene are LNHNV and YYDKDF (reference sequence). This CDR3 comprises 16 residues.